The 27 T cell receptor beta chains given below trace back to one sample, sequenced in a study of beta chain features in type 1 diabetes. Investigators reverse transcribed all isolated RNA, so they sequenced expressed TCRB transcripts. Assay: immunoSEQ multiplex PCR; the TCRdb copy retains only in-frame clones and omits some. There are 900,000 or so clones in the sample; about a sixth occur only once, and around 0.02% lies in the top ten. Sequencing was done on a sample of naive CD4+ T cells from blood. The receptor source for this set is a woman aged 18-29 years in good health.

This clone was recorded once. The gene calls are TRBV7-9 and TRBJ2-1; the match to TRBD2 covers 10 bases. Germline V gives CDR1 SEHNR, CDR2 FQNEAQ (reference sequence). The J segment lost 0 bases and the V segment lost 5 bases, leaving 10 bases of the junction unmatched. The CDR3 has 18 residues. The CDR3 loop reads CASSTRTSGGGSYNEQFF. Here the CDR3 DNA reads TGTGCCAGCAGCACGCGGACTAGCGGAGGGGGCTCCTACAATGAGCAGTTCTTC.

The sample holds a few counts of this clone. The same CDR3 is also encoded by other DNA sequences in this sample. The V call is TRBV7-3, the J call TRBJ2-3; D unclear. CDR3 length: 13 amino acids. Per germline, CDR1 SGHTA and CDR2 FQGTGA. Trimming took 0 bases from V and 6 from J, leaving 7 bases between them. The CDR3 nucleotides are TGTGCCAGCAGCTTAACAGGAAGGGATACGCAGTATTTT. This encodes CASSLTGRDTQYF.

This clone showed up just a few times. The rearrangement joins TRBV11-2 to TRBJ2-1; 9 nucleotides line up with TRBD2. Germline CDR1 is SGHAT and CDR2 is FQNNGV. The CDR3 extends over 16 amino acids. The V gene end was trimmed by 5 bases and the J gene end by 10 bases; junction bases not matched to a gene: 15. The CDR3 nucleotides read TGTGCCAGCAGCGGCACGGGGCTAGCGGGATTGGAGGAGCAGTTCTTC. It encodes CASSGTGLAGLEEQFF.

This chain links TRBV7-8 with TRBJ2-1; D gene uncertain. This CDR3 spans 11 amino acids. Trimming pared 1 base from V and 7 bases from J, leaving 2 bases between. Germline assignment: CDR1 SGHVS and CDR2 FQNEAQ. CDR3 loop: CASSLGNEQFF. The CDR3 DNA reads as TGTGCCAGCAGCTTAGGGAATGAGCAGTTCTTC.

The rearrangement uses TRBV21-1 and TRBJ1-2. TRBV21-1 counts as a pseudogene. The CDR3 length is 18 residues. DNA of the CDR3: TGTGCCAGCAGCAACATCTGTGGGGGGACTCGAGCTAACTATGGCTACACCTTC. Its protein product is CASSNICGGTRANYGYTF.

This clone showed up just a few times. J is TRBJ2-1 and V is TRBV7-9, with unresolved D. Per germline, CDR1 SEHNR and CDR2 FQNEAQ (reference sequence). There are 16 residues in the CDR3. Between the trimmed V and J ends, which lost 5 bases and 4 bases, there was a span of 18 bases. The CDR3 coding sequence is TGTGCCAGCAGCGGATCTGGGCACTACCCTTACAATGAGCAGTTCTTC. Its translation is CASSGSGHYPYNEQFF.

The CDR3 protein is CASSLGSGMPDTQYF. As DNA, the CDR3 is TGTGCCAGCAGCTTAGGTTCGGGGATGCCAGATACGCAGTATTTT. The rearrangement links TRBV7-2 to TRBJ2-3, with a possible D match to TRBD2 (5 bases). Germline values: CDR1 SGHTA, CDR2 FQGNSA. V was shortened by 1 base and J by 4 bases, with 12 bases between the two germline ends. The CDR3 covers 15 residues.

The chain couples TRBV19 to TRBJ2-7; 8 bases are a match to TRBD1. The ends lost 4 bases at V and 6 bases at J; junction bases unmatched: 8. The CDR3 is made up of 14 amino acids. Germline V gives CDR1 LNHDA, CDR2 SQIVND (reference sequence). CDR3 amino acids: CASSRTGFLGEQYF. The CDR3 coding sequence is TGTGCCAGTAGTAGGACAGGGTTCCTCGGCGAGCAGTACTTC.

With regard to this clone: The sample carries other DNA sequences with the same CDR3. The CDR3 region is CASSGSGANVLTF. The CDR3 nucleotides are TGTGCCAGTTCGGGTTCAGGGGCCAACGTCCTGACTTTC. The rearrangement links TRBV6-6 to TRBJ2-6; unclear D gene. Germline lookup yields CDR1 MNHNY and CDR2 SVGAGI (reference sequence). Trimming took off 9 bases at V and 4 bases at J, with 10 bases between the two ends. The CDR3 has 13 residues.

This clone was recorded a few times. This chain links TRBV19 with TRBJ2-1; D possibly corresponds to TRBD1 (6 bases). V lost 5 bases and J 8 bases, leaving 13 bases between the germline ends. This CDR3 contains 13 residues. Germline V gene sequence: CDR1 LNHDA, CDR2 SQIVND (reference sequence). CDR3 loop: CASSRQVQDEQFF. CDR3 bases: TGTGCCAGTAGTCGACAGGTTCAGGATGAGCAGTTCTTC. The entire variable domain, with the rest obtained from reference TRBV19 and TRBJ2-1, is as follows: DGGITQSPKYLFRKEGQNVTLSCEQNLNHDAMYWYRQDPGQGLRLIYYSQIVNDFQKGDIAEGYSVSREKKESFPLTVTSAQKNPTAFYLCASSRQVQDEQFFGPGTRLTVL.

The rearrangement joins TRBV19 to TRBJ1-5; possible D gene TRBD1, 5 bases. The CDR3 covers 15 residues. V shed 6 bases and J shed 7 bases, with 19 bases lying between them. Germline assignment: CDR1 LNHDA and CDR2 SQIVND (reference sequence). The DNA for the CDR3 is TGTGCCAGTAGGGTCGGGCAGGGCGAACTGCAGCCCCAGCATTTT. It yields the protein CASRVGQGELQPQHF. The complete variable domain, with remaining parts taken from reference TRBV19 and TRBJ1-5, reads DGGITQSPKYLFRKEGQNVTLSCEQNLNHDAMYWYRQDPGQGLRLIYYSQIVNDFQKGDIAEGYSVSREKKESFPLTVTSAQKNPTAFYLCASRVGQGELQPQHFGDGTRLSIL.

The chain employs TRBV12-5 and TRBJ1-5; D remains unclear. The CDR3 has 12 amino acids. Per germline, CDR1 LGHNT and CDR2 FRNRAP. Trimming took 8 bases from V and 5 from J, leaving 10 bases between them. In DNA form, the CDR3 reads TGTGCTAGTAGGGAAGGGTATCAGCCCCAGCATTTT. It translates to CASREGYQPQHF.

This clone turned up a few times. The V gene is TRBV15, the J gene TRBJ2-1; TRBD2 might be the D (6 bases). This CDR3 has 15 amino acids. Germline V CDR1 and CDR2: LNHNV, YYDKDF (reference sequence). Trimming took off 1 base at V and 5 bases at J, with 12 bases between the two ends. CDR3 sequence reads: CATSRGSGVNNEQFF. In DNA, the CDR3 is TGTGCCACCAGCAGAGGGTCGGGAGTCAACAATGAGCAGTTCTTC.

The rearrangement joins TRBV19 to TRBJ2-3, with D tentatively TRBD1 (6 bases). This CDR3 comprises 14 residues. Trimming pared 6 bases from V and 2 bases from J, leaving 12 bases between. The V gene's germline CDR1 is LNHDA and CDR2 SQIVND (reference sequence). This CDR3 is CASRQGHPTDTQYF. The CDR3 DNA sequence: TGTGCCAGTAGGCAGGGGCATCCCACAGATACGCAGTATTTT.

The CDR3 sequence: CASRTIGGAETQYF. The CDR3 nucleotides read TGTGCCAGCAGGACCATAGGGGGTGCGGAGACCCAGTACTTC. The V gene is TRBV7-9, the J gene TRBJ2-5; a weak D match, TRBD1 (6 bases). The CDR3 covers 14 residues. Per the germline V gene, CDR1 is SEHNR and CDR2 is FQNEAQ (reference sequence). The V and J ends lost 6 bases and 5 bases respectively, with 16 bases between them. Looking up the rest from reference TRBV7-9 and TRBJ2-5 gives the full variable domain: DTGVSQNPRHKITKRGQNVTFRCDPISEHNRLYWYRQTLGQGPEFLTYFQNEAQLEKSRLLSDRFSAERPKGSFSTLEIQRTEQGDSAMYLCASRTIGGAETQYFGPGTRLLVL.

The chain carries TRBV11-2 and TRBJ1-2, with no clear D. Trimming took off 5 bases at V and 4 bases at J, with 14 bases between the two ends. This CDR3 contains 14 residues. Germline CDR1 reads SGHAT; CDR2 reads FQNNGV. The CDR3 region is CASSPPRDSYGYTF. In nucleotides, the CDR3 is TGTGCCAGCAGCCCCCCGAGGGATTCCTATGGCTACACCTTC.

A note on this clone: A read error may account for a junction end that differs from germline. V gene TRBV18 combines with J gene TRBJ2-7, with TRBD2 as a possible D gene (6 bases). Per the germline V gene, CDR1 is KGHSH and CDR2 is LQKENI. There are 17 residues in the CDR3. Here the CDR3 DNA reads TGCGCCAGCTCACTAGCATCAGGGCACTTTACCTCCTACGAGCAGTACTTC. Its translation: CASSLASGHFTSYEQYF.

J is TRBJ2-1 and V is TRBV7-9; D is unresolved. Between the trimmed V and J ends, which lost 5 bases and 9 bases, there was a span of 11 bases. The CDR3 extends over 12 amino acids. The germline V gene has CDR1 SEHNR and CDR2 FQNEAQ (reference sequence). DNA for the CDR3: TGTGCCAGCAGCCGCACGGCGAGTGAGCAGTTCTTC. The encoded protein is CASSRTASEQFF.

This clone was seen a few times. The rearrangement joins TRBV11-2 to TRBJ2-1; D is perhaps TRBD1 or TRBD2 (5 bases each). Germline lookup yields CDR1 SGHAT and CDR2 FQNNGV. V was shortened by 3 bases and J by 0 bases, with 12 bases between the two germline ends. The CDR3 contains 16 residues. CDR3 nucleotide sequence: TGTGCCAGCAGCTTCGCCGGGACCCTCTCCTACAATGAGCAGTTCTTC. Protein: CASSFAGTLSYNEQFF.

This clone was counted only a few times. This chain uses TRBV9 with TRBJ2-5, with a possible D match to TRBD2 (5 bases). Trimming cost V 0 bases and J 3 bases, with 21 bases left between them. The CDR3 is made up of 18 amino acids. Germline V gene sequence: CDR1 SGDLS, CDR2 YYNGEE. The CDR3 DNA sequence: TGTGCCAGCAGCGTAGGGACTCCCGCCCATAGGGCTAAAGAGACCCAGTACTTC. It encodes CASSVGTPAHRAKETQYF.

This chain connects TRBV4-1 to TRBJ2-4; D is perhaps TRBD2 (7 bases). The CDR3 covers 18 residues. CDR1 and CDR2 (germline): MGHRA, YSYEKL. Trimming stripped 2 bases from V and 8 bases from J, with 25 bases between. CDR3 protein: CASSQIGRGRRGQDIQYF. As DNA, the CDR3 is TGCGCCAGCAGCCAAATCGGCCGTGGGAGGCGGGGGCAGGACATTCAGTACTTC.

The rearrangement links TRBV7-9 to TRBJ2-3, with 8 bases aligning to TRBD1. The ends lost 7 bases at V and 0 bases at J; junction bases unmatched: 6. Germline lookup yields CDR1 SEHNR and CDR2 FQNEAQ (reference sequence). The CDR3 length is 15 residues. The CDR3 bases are TGTGCCAGCACCCTTACAGGGGGTAGCACAGATACGCAGTATTTT. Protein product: CASTLTGGSTDTQYF. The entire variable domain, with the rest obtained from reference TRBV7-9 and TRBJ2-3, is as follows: DTGVSQNPRHKITKRGQNVTFRCDPISEHNRLYWYRQTLGQGPEFLTYFQNEAQLEKSRLLSDRFSAERPKGSFSTLEIQRTEQGDSAMYLCASTLTGGSTDTQYFGPGTRLTVL.

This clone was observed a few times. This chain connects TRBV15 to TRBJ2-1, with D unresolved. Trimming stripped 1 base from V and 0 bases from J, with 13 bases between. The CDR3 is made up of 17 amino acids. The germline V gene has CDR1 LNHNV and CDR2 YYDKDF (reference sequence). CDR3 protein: CATSRGRKFDSYNEQFF. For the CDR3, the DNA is TGTGCCACCAGCAGAGGCCGAAAATTTGACTCCTACAATGAGCAGTTCTTC.

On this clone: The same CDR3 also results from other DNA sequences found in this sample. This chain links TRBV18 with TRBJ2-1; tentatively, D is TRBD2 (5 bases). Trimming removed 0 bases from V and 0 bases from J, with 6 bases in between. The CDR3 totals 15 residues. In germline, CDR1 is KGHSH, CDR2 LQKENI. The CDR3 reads CASSPPGSSYNEQFF. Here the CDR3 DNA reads TGTGCCAGCTCACCACCAGGGAGCTCCTACAATGAGCAGTTCTTC. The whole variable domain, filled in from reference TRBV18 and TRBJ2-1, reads NAGVMQNPRHLVRRRGQEARLRCSPMKGHSHVYWYRQLPEEGLKFMVYLQKENIIDESGMPKERFSAEFPKEGPSILRIQQVVRGDSAAYFCASSPPGSSYNEQFFGPGTRLTVL.

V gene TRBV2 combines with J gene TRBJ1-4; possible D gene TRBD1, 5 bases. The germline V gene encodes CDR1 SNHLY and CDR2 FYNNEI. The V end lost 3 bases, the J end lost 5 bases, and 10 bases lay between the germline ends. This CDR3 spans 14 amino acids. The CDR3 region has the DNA TGTGCCAGCAGTGATGACAGAGGGAATGAAAAACTGTTTTTT. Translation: CASSDDRGNEKLFF.

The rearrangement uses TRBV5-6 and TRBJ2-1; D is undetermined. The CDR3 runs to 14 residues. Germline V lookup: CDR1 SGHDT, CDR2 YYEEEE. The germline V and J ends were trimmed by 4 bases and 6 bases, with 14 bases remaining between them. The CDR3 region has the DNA TGTGCCAGCAGCCCGGAGACTGGCGGCAATGAGCAGTTCTTC. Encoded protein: CASSPETGGNEQFF.

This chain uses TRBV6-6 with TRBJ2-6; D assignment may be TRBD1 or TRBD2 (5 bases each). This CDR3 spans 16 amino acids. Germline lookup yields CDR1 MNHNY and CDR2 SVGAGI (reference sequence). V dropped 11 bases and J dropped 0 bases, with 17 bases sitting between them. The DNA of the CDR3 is TGTGCCGGCATATGGGGACCTAGCTCTGGGGCCAACGTCCTGACTTTC. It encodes CAGIWGPSSGANVLTF.